This TCR beta chain was captured by sequencing in a study of shared clonotypes between healthy human individuals (dated by TCRdb to about 2020). Background for the entire study: Three men and two women, aged 18 to 49 years, made up the cohort. For each donor, CD4 naive and CD4 memory were each given three plates, CD8 naive was given two plates, and CD8 memory was given one plate. Different laboratories and diverse techniques were used to prepare libraries and sequence TCR repertoires, to increase sequencing depth and limit assay-specific biases. Leukapheresis yielded between about 0.9 and 8.9 billion PBMCs per donor. To estimate repertoire size and how much clonotypes are shared between individuals, the study performed deep sequencing of blood TCR repertoires from 4 to 6 healthy adults.

Concerning this clone: Its antigen specificity is not known. No per-base quality is available; no much larger clone lies one base away.

Healthy HIV-negative adults with no recently reported acute infections or vaccinations were included as donors. Every donor was a Caucasian adult living in Nashville, Tennessee, USA. CD4+ T cells were enriched through magnetic negative selection, after which naive cells were positively selected on CD45RA and the remaining negative fraction served as the memory subset. Blood was collected by leukapheresis, and PBMCs were isolated by Ficoll-Histopaque density gradient centrifugation and then cryopreserved in liquid nitrogen vapor phase. Analytical flow cytometry was used to check the purity and quantity of every magnetically sorted T cell population. Genomic DNA was isolated from each sorted fraction and quantified by UV absorbance on a Nanodrop 2000c. Using the deep immunoSEQ assay, multiplex PCR amplified TCR CDR3 regions from genomic DNA. Genomic DNA extracted from each cell subset was distributed evenly over all wells of several immunoSEQ 96-well plates, and each plate served as one replicate. For sorted subsets, about 200 ng genomic DNA, equal to some 30,000 T cell genomes, was loaded into each replicate PCR. The purified libraries were quantified using a Qubit 3.0 fluorometer, sized with a Bioanalyzer 2100, and then quantified again using the KAPA Library Quantification kit. A separate single-read 150-cycle Illumina NextSeq 550 flow cell was used to sequence each immunoSEQ 96-well plate. Turning to the authors' computational methods: The immunoSEQ output contained only junctional sequences without quality scores, so filtering could not match that applied to full-length reads. To assign V/J genes and CDR3, sequences were annotated using PyIR, a Python wrapper for IgBLAST v1.9, with IMGT germline references. Reads were removed for weak V/J assignments (E-value above 1e-6), missing CDR3, stop codons, out-of-frame junctions, or ambiguous translated residues. V3J clonotypes were defined as sequences sharing the same inferred V gene, J gene, and CDR3 amino acid sequence. Percentage overlap between repertoires was computed as shared unique clonotypes divided by the size of the smaller repertoire. RTK rarefaction, the Chao1 estimator, and Recon v2.1 estimates of unobserved clonotypes were used to assess repertoire richness. Generation probabilities were computed with OLGA for all TCRbeta clonotypes obtained by the gDNA method from several donors. As stored in TCRdb, this immuneACCESS dataset retains in-frame rearrangements with V and J assigned. A fraction of the clones does not appear; measured against another copy, unresolved V genes explain less than half of the discrepancy, and the remainder lacks a known reason. V, J and clone size are those of that table, while D and trimming were read from the DNA. The sample records 2 million to 3 million clones, more than 85% of which are singletons. 0.36% of the sample is in the top ten clones.

On the study overall, not on this receptor specifically: Because the study included a small number of donors, the genetic and exposure-history diversity represented was limited. Clonotypes shared by all four sorted-subset donors showed higher generation probabilities than non-shared clonotypes. Naive subsets generally had larger estimated clonotype richness than memory subsets did. Pairwise subsampling indicated that sequencing depth was expected to affect the degree of clonotype sharing among donors. Around 5.4% of naive CD4, 3.5% of naive CD8, approximately 2% of memory CD4, and around 0.42% of memory CD8 clonotypes were shared across a few donors. Even with the large sequencing depth, rarefaction of the sorted-subset datasets indicated that sequencing was incomplete. Sampling was restricted to blood, and TCR repertoires in tissue are likely to differ from TCR repertoires in blood.

The TCR sequence derives from a man aged 18 to 30 in good health. Some clones in this sample may be carry-over from other donors' samples. The sample was naive CD4+ T cells from PBMCs. Per the publication, the cell subset or site label means: CD45RA+ positively selected.

The bases read TGTGCCAGCTCACCAAACACTCAGGGGGCCAATGAAAAACTGTTTTTT. Translated, this gives CASSPNTQGANEKLFF. The rearranged chain carries TRBV18 and TRBJ1-4, with 8 bases in between that match TRBD1. The germline V gene provides CDR1 KGHSH and CDR2 LQKENI. Including the terminal cysteine and phenylalanine, the CDR3 comprises 16 residues. Here the CDR3 DNA is all that survives: 48 bases in frame from base 1. Trimming takes 2 bases off V and 5 bases off J; junction bases not matched to a gene: 7.